These 20 T cell receptor beta chains were all obtained from the same sample, sequenced in a study of T cells in localized non-small cell lung cancer. Libraries were prepared by immunoSEQ multiplex PCR; TCRdb keeps only in-frame clonotypes and omits some of them. The table has around 40,000 clones, about 83% seen once. The sequencing here drew on PBMCs, taken before any cancer treatment. These TCRs come from a man aged 40 to 70 with stage II lung adenocarcinoma.

This chain joins TRBV4-2 and TRBJ2-5; 12 bases map to TRBD2. Germline CDR1 is LGHNA and CDR2 is YNFKEQ. CDR3 length: 16 amino acids. Germline trimming cut 4 bases from V and 3 bases from J; bases unmatched to any gene: 6. CDR3 residues: CASSPRLAGEEETQYF. For the CDR3, the DNA is TGTGCCAGCAGCCCCCGACTAGCGGGAGAGGAAGAGACCCAGTACTTC.

J is TRBJ1-1 and V is TRBV6-5, with TRBD1 as a possible D gene (6 bases). The length of the CDR3 is 14 residues. CDR1 MNHEY and CDR2 SVGAGI come from the germline V gene. Trimming left V 7 bases short and J 0 bases short, with 12 bases between. The CDR3 DNA reads as TGTGCCAGCACGTCCCAGGGGATGAACACTGAAGCTTTCTTT. It yields the protein CASTSQGMNTEAFF.

This rearrangement joins TRBV28 to TRBJ2-7; TRBD2 aligns across 13 bases. The V gene end was trimmed by 2 bases and the J gene end by 5 bases; junction bases not matched to a gene: 9. Germline V lookup: CDR1 MDHEN, CDR2 SYDVKM. CDR3 length: 17 amino acids. Here the CDR3 reads CASSLPPTSGRAHEQYF. DNA for the CDR3: TGTGCCAGCAGTTTACCCCCCACTAGCGGGAGGGCCCACGAGCAGTACTTC.

The chain links TRBV7-8 to TRBJ2-3; D is unclear. V was pared by 5 bases and J by 6 bases, with 9 bases between. Germline V gene data show CDR1 as SGHVS and CDR2 as FQNEAQ. The CDR3 length is 12 residues. The DNA of the CDR3 is TGTGCCAGCAGCCAGAGTGGGGATACGCAGTATTTT. This encodes CASSQSGDTQYF.

This clone was counted between two and nine times. This CDR3 is CASIQRGNTEAFF. In DNA, the CDR3 is TGTGCCAGTATTCAGAGGGGGAACACTGAAGCTTTCTTT. The chain employs TRBV19 and TRBJ1-1, with D possibly TRBD1 on 5 matching bases. The V gene lost 7 bases and the J gene lost 1 base, with 10 bases spanning the gap. The germline V gene has CDR1 LNHDA and CDR2 SQIVND (reference sequence). CDR3 size: 13 residues.

The chain employs TRBV27 and TRBJ1-2; TRBD1 matches at 7 bases. The CDR3 totals 15 residues. J lost 2 bases, V lost 5 bases, and 8 bases had no gene match. Germline V lookup: CDR1 MNHEY, CDR2 SMNVEV (reference sequence). The CDR3 DNA follows: TGTGCCAGCAGTAGTAAGGGAGGGGGCAACTATGGCTACACCTTC. Translated, it gives CASSSKGGGNYGYTF.

This clone was counted only a few times. The rearrangement links TRBV27 to TRBJ2-1; D unclear. The CDR3 contains 14 residues. V lost 4 bases and J lost 0, with 7 bases in between. Germline loops: CDR1 MNHEY, CDR2 SMNVEV (reference sequence). The CDR3 DNA reads as TGTGCCAGCAGTTCACTTAGCTCCTACAATGAGCAGTTCTTC. It encodes CASSSLSSYNEQFF.

The chain recombines TRBV7-9 with TRBJ2-7; no definite D call. Trimming shortened V by 5 bases and J by 0 bases, and 17 bases separated the two germline ends. The CDR3 covers 16 residues. CDR1 SEHNR and CDR2 FQNEAQ come from the germline V gene (reference sequence). The CDR3 is CASSPGSGKSSYEQYF. The CDR3 DNA sequence: TGTGCCAGCAGCCCTGGCTCGGGTAAAAGCTCCTACGAGCAGTACTTC.

The chain combines TRBV30 with TRBJ2-3; 9 bases are a match to TRBD2. Germline-derived CDR1 and CDR2 are GTSNPN and SVGIG (reference sequence). The CDR3 has 13 residues. V shed 4 bases, J shed 7 bases, and the junction held 6 bases outside the gene matches. Here the CDR3 DNA reads TGTGCCTGGATGGCGGGGGGGGCAAATACGCAGTATTTT. This translates into CAWMAGGANTQYF.

The genes are TRBV28 and TRBJ2-7; TRBD2 agrees at 8 bases. V dropped 4 bases and J dropped 7; count of bases not matched to a gene: 9. Germline CDR1 reads MDHEN; CDR2 reads SYDVKM. The CDR3 sequence is 14 residues long. The CDR3 is CASSSPGGSTEQYF. CDR3 nucleotides: TGTGCCAGCAGTTCCCCGGGAGGGTCGACGGAGCAGTACTTC.

The chain links TRBV28 to TRBJ2-1; D may be TRBD1 (7 bases). The V gene lost 3 bases and the J gene lost 4 bases, with 10 bases spanning the gap. The CDR3 runs to 14 residues. Per the germline V gene, CDR1 is MDHEN and CDR2 is SYDVKM. Written as DNA, the CDR3 is TGTGCCAGCAGTTTCCCAGGGGGGTACAATGAGCAGTTCTTC. It translates to CASSFPGGYNEQFF. Variable domain in full (rest from reference TRBV28 and TRBJ2-1): DVKVTQSSRYLVKRTGEKVFLECVQDMDHENMFWYRQDPGLGLRLIYFSYDVKMKEKGDIPEGYSVSREKKERFSLILESASTNQTSMYLCASSFPGGYNEQFFGPGTRLTVL.

DNA of the CDR3: TGTGCCAGCAGCTTTATAGGGGCTAATTCACCCCTCCACTTT. This gives the protein CASSFIGANSPLHF. The chain recombines TRBV5-6 with TRBJ1-6, with D possibly TRBD1 on 5 matching bases. Germline CDR1 SGHDT, CDR2 YYEEEE. The V gene lost 2 bases and the J gene lost 6 bases, with 9 bases spanning the gap. This CDR3 is 14 amino acids long.

This clone was observed a few times. The chain employs TRBV9 and TRBJ2-1; D gene unclear. Trimming removed 3 bases at V and 8 bases at J, with 6 bases between. This CDR3 spans 11 amino acids. CDR1 and CDR2 from the germline V gene are SGDLS and YYNGEE. The CDR3 sequence: CASSGTDEQFF. In DNA, the CDR3 is TGTGCCAGCAGCGGAACAGATGAGCAGTTCTTC.

The chain employs TRBV6-5 and TRBJ2-1; D tentatively reads TRBD1 or TRBD2 (5 bases each). The germline V gene encodes CDR1 MNHEY and CDR2 SVGAGI. The CDR3 has 13 residues. V was shortened by 5 bases and J by 6 bases, with 11 bases between the two germline ends. The CDR3 sequence: CASSPGAPNEQFF. For the CDR3, the DNA is TGTGCCAGCAGTCCCGGGGCCCCCAATGAGCAGTTCTTC.

This sequence joins TRBV7-6 and TRBJ2-5; 10 bases align to TRBD1. The CDR3 covers 16 residues. J lost 1 base, V lost 4 bases, and 6 bases had no gene match. CDR1 and CDR2 (germline): SGHVS, FNYEAQ. CDR3 sequence reads: CASSSGTGASQETQYF. As DNA, the CDR3 is TGTGCCAGCAGCTCTGGGACAGGGGCTTCCCAAGAGACCCAGTACTTC.

This clone was seen a few times. The rearrangement joins TRBV5-4 to TRBJ2-1; D is tentatively TRBD1 or TRBD2 (6 bases each). This CDR3 has 13 residues. Germline V lookup: CDR1 SGHNT, CDR2 YYREEE (reference sequence). V shed 2 bases and J shed 8 bases, with 11 bases lying between them. The CDR3 protein is CASSLGGSHEQFF. In DNA, the CDR3 is TGTGCCAGCAGCTTAGGGGGGAGCCATGAGCAGTTCTTC.

V usage is TRBV27 and J usage is TRBJ2-7, with D tentatively TRBD1 (6 bases). Germline V lookup: CDR1 MNHEY, CDR2 SMNVEV (reference sequence). V was trimmed by 7 bases and J by 2 bases, leaving 15 bases between them. This CDR3 region has 14 residues. The DNA of the CDR3 is TGTGCCAGCACCCCGACAGGACCGCCCTACGAGCAGTACTTC. It translates to CASTPTGPPYEQYF.

The chain recombines TRBV11-2 with TRBJ2-5; 10 nucleotides agree with TRBD2. CDR3 size: 16 residues. Germline loops: CDR1 SGHAT, CDR2 FQNNGV. Trimming cost V 2 bases and J 4 bases; bases outside gene matches: 7. The CDR3 spells CASSLRLAGAGETQYF. CDR3 sequence (DNA): TGTGCCAGCAGCTTACGTCTAGCGGGAGCGGGAGAGACCCAGTACTTC.

This clone was counted between two and nine times. The CDR3 sequence: CASSYGVDSRTEAFF. CDR3 in DNA: TGTGCCAGCAGTTATGGAGTAGACTCGCGCACTGAAGCTTTCTTT. The gene calls are TRBV6-5 and TRBJ1-1; D remains ambiguous. Per germline, CDR1 MNHEY and CDR2 SVGAGI. The CDR3 is 15 residues long. The V end lost 3 bases, the J end lost 4 bases, and 15 bases lay between the germline ends.

The chain carries TRBV7-2 and TRBJ2-2; TRBD1 is a possible D gene (6 bases). Germline V gives CDR1 SGHTA, CDR2 FQGNSA. V was cut by 5 bases and J by 8 bases, with 12 bases left in between. This CDR3 has 13 amino acids. The CDR3: CASSVDRWGELFF. CDR3 DNA sequence: TGTGCCAGCAGCGTGGACAGATGGGGGGAGCTGTTTTTT.